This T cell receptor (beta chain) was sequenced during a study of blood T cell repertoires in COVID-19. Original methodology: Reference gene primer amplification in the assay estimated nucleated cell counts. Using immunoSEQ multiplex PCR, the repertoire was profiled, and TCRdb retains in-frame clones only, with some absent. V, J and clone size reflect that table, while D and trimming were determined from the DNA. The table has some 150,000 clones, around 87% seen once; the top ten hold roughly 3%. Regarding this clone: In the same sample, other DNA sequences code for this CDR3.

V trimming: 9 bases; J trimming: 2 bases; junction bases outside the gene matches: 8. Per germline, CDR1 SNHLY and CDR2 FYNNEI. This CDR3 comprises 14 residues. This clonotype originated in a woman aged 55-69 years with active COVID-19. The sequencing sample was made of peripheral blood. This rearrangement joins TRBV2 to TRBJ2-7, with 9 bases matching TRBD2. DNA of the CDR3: TGTGCCAGTCTAGAAAGCGGGGGGACCTACGAGCAGTACTTC. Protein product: CASLESGGTYEQYF.